The clone carrying this T cell receptor (beta chain) was found a few times. The antigen is not known. The data are from a study of T-cell memory formation after mild COVID-19. For the study at large: Among the donors, TCR clusters were largely specific to each donor. Study conclusions and caveats: A second wave expanding day 15 to 37 was CD4+-biased; contracting clones were balanced. Researchers report contracting CD4+ clones mostly in CM and EM, with CD8+ clones in EMRA.

After 5'RACE with constant-segment primers, TCR alpha and TCR beta cDNA libraries carrying sample barcodes and UMIs were obtained. TCRdb redid the calling of the 5' RACE reads with MiXCR, one entry per CDR3 protein. Here the sample spans 580,000 or so distinct CDR3 sequences, approximately 15% being singletons. Germline lookup yields CDR1 SGHNT and CDR2 YYREEE (reference sequence). Unmatched junction bases numbered 11, after V lost 1 base and J lost 2 bases. The CDR3 totals 18 residues. The sequenced material came from PBMCs or a T cell subset sorted from them (not recorded which). The chain uses TRBV5-4 and TRBJ2-7; 11 nucleotides match TRBD2. The clonotype was recovered from an adult woman who had mild COVID-19 (a few samples of this study predate the infection). Cell type and time point are not known. CDR3 sequence reads: CASSLLSSGRTSPYEQYF. In nucleotides, the CDR3 is TGTGCCAGCAGCTTGCTCTCTAGCGGGAGGACCTCTCCCTACGAGCAGTACTTC.